This entry describes one TCR beta chain. Its antigen is still unknown. This entry is derived from a study of shared clonotypes between healthy human individuals. Whole-study results and caveats: Few donors limited the genetic and exposure-history diversity represented. Sequencing depth was expected to affect clonotype sharing among donors.

Assay: immunoSEQ multiplex PCR; the TCRdb copy retains only in-frame clones and omits some. This sample yields about 1.1 million clones, of which approximately 80% are seen a single time; 0.55% to 0.7% belongs to the top ten. The specimen sequenced was memory CD4+ T cells from PBMCs. Subset meaning: CD45RA-negative fraction. This clonotype was obtained from a man aged 18 to 35 in good health. Some clones in this sample may be carry-over from other donors' samples.

Written as DNA, the CDR3 is TGTGCCAGCAGCCTAGTCCGGGACTTAGATACGCAGTATTTT. Translating gives CASSLVRDLDTQYF. The gene calls are TRBV5-6 and TRBJ2-3; a possible D gene is TRBD2 (6 bases). Per germline, CDR1 SGHDT and CDR2 YYEEEE. This CDR3 has 14 amino acids. V lost 4 bases and J lost 5, with 14 bases in between.